The next 3 T cell receptor beta chains were all read from a single sample in a study of blood T cell repertoires in COVID-19. Some clones are missing from TCRdb's copy, which holds only in-frame ones; the method was immunoSEQ multiplex PCR. The sample consists of 300,000 to 350,000 clones, around 87% of them appearing once. Source material: peripheral blood. The receptor set was obtained from a woman in her 50s with COVID-19, enrolled during active disease.

This clone was counted a single time. V gene TRBV18 combines with J gene TRBJ2-3, with 7 positions matching TRBD1. Germline CDR1 and CDR2: KGHSH and LQKENI. This CDR3 comprises 15 residues. Trimming at V came to 3 bases and at J to 6 bases, leaving 9 bases not matched to a gene. CDR3 in amino acids: CASSPSRQGSDTQYF. The DNA of the CDR3 is TGTGCCAGCTCACCTTCGAGACAGGGTTCGGATACGCAGTATTTT.

The V gene is TRBV7-2, the J gene TRBJ1-1, with D hard to call. With 1 base removed from V and 0 bases from J, the gap between germline ends came to 6 bases. Germline CDR1 reads SGHTA; CDR2 reads FQGNSA. CDR3 size: 14 residues. CDR3 protein: CASSLVRVNTEAFF. The CDR3 nucleotides read TGTGCCAGCAGCTTAGTTCGCGTGAACACTGAAGCTTTCTTT.

The rearrangement links TRBV11-3 to TRBJ2-1; the match to TRBD2 covers 16 bases. J was trimmed by 4 bases and V by 4 bases; bases with no gene match: 13. Germline V gene data show CDR1 as SGHNT and CDR2 as YENEEA. The CDR3 runs 20 residues. CDR3 sequence: CASSSQRGLAGGPSYNEQFF. CDR3 DNA sequence: TGTGCCAGCAGCTCCCAGCGGGGACTAGCGGGAGGGCCTTCTTACAATGAGCAGTTCTTC.